This passage covers 10 T cell receptor beta chains from one sample sequenced in a study of blood T cell repertoires in COVID-19. Measured with immunoSEQ multiplex PCR; TCRdb has only the in-frame clones, and not every one. This table holds approximately 260,000 clones, about nine tenths found once. The specimen sequenced was PBMCs or T cells enriched from blood (not recorded which). These receptors originate from a woman aged 55-75 years who had recovered from COVID-19.

The chain is built from TRBV28 and TRBJ2-3, with D unclear. Germline loops: CDR1 MDHEN, CDR2 SYDVKM. The CDR3 loop spans 13 amino acids. Between the trimmed V and J ends, which lost 6 bases and 8 bases, there was a span of 15 bases. CDR3 in amino acids: CASSSSGRLTQYF. CDR3 sequence (DNA): TGTGCCAGCAGCTCCTCGGGTCGGCTTACGCAGTATTTT.

The rearrangement uses TRBV7-6 and TRBJ1-4, with D possibly being TRBD1 (5 bases). CDR3 size: 14 residues. In germline, CDR1 is SGHVS, CDR2 FNYEAQ. V was pared by 5 bases and J by 5 bases, with 12 bases between. CDR3 DNA sequence: TGTGCCAGCAGCGCGGGACGGGAGAATGAAAAACTGTTTTTT. It specifies CASSAGRENEKLFF.

The chain uses TRBV29-1 and TRBJ2-1; perhaps TRBD1 as D (5 bases). The germline V and J ends were trimmed by 1 base and 3 bases, with 7 bases remaining between them. Germline CDR1 is SQVTM and CDR2 is ANQGSEA. The CDR3 sequence is 13 residues long. CDR3: CSVEGGVYNEQFF. CDR3 nucleotides: TGCAGCGTTGAAGGGGGCGTCTACAATGAGCAGTTCTTC.

V is TRBV2 and J is TRBJ1-3; D might be TRBD1 (5 bases). The ends were cut back, 7 bases at V and 4 bases at J, with 11 bases in the middle. The germline V gene encodes CDR1 SNHLY and CDR2 FYNNEI. This CDR3 is 13 amino acids long. The chain's CDR3 is CASTGHSGNTIYF. CDR3 nucleotide sequence: TGTGCCAGCACAGGACATTCGGGAAACACCATATATTTT.

In regard to this clone: The sample holds other DNA sequences that translate to the same CDR3. The gene calls are TRBV28 and TRBJ1-5, with 7 bases identical to TRBD1. The V gene's germline CDR1 is MDHEN and CDR2 SYDVKM. This CDR3 has 16 amino acids. V lost 5 bases to trimming and J lost 4 bases; unmatched junction nucleotides: 11. The CDR3 coding sequence is TGTGCCAGCAGTCCGACGACAGGGAGAGGAAATCAGCCCCAGCATTTT. It specifies CASSPTTGRGNQPQHF.

This sequence joins TRBV7-8 and TRBJ2-1; D gene ambiguous. CDR3 size: 15 residues. CDR1 and CDR2 from the germline V gene are SGHVS and FQNEAQ. V lost 5 bases, J lost 8 bases, and 19 bases lay in between. The DNA for the CDR3 is TGTGCCAGCAGCGCCCTCCGTGTTCGGGTCGATGAGCAGTTCTTC. Protein sequence: CASSALRVRVDEQFF. Drawing the rest from reference TRBV7-8 and TRBJ2-1, the complete variable domain is GAGVSQSPRYKVAKRGQDVALRCDPISGHVSLFWYQQALGQGPEFLTYFQNEAQLDKSGLPSDRFFAERPEGSVSTLKIQRTQQEDSAVYLCASSALRVRVDEQFFGPGTRLTVL.

This clone was observed a single time. V gene TRBV20-1 combines with J gene TRBJ1-4; possible D gene TRBD1, 6 bases. Between the trimmed V and J ends, which lost 8 bases and 8 bases, there was a span of 12 bases. CDR1 and CDR2 from the germline V gene are DFQATT and SNEGSKA (reference sequence). CDR3 length: 11 amino acids. The CDR3 spells CSPERGEKLFF. The DNA for the CDR3 is TGCAGTCCAGAGAGGGGGGAAAAACTGTTTTTT.

The CDR3 is CASSVGTSGPQGEQFF. The CDR3 region has the DNA TGTGCCAGCAGCGTAGGGACTAGCGGGCCTCAGGGTGAGCAGTTCTTC. The chain couples TRBV9 to TRBJ2-1, with 11 bases identical to TRBD2. Trimming took 0 bases from V and 9 from J; bases not matched to a gene: 8. The CDR3 extends over 16 amino acids. Germline V CDR1 and CDR2: SGDLS, YYNGEE.

V gene TRBV9 combines with J gene TRBJ1-3; perhaps TRBD1 as D (5 bases). V shed 0 bases and J shed 5 bases, with 12 bases lying between them. Germline loops: CDR1 SGDLS, CDR2 YYNGEE. CDR3 size: 15 residues. The CDR3 nucleotides are TGTGCCAGCAGCGTAGAATTCGGGGGACGAAACACCATATATTTT. This sequence encodes CASSVEFGGRNTIYF.

This clone was seen a single time. The chain combines TRBV27 with TRBJ2-1; tentatively, D is TRBD2 (5 bases). The germline V gene has CDR1 MNHEY and CDR2 SMNVEV (reference sequence). CDR3 length equals 14 residues. V was clipped by 3 bases and J by 4 bases, with 10 bases between them. CDR3 sequence (DNA): TGTGCCAGCAGTTTTGAGGGTTTATACAATGAGCAGTTCTTC. Amino acids: CASSFEGLYNEQFF.